This TCR beta chain is from a study of cytomegalovirus exposure and HLA in healthy donors. Whole-study context: Clustering assigned approximately 79% of the approximately 430 genotyped donors to the Caucasian-associated ancestry cluster. Findings and caveats of the study: In an earlier analysis, productive rearrangement rates for most beta V segments clustered near 87% or 30%. In a later analysis, HLA-associated TCR beta chains were more clonally expanded than equally common others.

Vbeta (60) and Jbeta (13) primers were used in the PCR. Authors' processing steps: An analysis that came later counted tens of millions of unique TCR beta chains, some 11 million shared. The method was immunoSEQ multiplex PCR; TCRdb's version includes in-frame clones alone and lacks a portion of them. That table gives V, J and clone size, and the DNA gave D and trimming. This table holds roughly 34,000 clones. On this clone: Its antigen is unidentified.

The germline gives CDR1 SGHRS, CDR2 YFSETQ. V shed 0 bases, J shed 3 bases, and the junction held 7 bases outside the gene matches. This CDR3 comprises 16 residues. This clonotype was sampled from a man in his forties in good health and CMV-seronegative. Sequences were obtained from PBMCs. The chain uses TRBV5-1 and TRBJ2-3; TRBD2 matches at 7 bases. The CDR3 loop is CASSLEGGPRTDTQYF. The DNA for the CDR3 is TGCGCCAGCAGCTTGGAGGGAGGGCCGCGGACAGATACGCAGTATTTT.